This entry lists 21 T cell receptor beta chains sequenced from one sample in a study of blood T cell repertoires in COVID-19. Here immunoSEQ multiplex PCR was the method, and the copy in TCRdb shows in-frame clones only, minus some. Among about 320,000 clones listed, about 83% were seen once. Sample: peripheral blood. These receptors all come from a woman in her forties or fifties with acute or convalescent COVID-19.

The rearrangement links TRBV12-5 to TRBJ2-2; possible D gene TRBD2, 5 bases. CDR1 LGHNT and CDR2 FRNRAP come from the germline V gene. The CDR3 consists of 11 residues. Trimming removed 6 bases at V and 6 bases at J, with 5 bases between. The DNA of the CDR3 is TGTGCTAGTGGGAGGGCCGGGGAGCTGTTTTTT. This sequence encodes CASGRAGELFF. The whole variable domain, remainder taken from reference TRBV12-5 and TRBJ2-2, is DARVTQTPRHKVTEMGQEVTMRCQPILGHNTVFWYRQTMMQGLELLAYFRNRAPLDDSGMPKDRFSAEMPDATLATLKIQPSEPRDSAVYFCASGRAGELFFGEGSRLTVL.

The rearrangement links TRBV5-1 to TRBJ1-4, with TRBD1 identical over 7 bases. Germline trimming cut 4 bases from V and 8 bases from J; bases unmatched to any gene: 8. CDR3 size: 14 residues. CDR1 SGHRS and CDR2 YFSETQ come from the germline V gene. In nucleotides, the CDR3 is TGCGCCAGCAGCCCCGACCGGGACAGCGAAAAACTGTTTTTT. It codes for CASSPDRDSEKLFF.

Remarks on this clone: Germline is not matched at one junction end, which may reflect a read error. J is TRBJ2-5 and V is TRBV13, with TRBD1 matching 7 bases. Germline assignment: CDR1 PRHDT and CDR2 FYEKMQ (reference sequence). CDR3 length: 13 residues. CDR3 sequence (DNA): TGTGCCAGCAGCTTAGGGTCATTGACAGGGTGTAACTTC. It codes for CASSLGSLTGCNF.

V is TRBV5-1 and J is TRBJ2-7; TRBD2 is a possible D gene (5 bases). Trimming removed 0 bases at V and 3 bases at J, with 7 bases between. CDR1 SGHRS and CDR2 YFSETQ come from the germline V gene. This CDR3 has 13 residues. The CDR3 sequence is CASSLASGYEQYF. The DNA of the CDR3 is TGCGCCAGCAGCTTGGCAAGCGGCTACGAGCAGTACTTC.

V and J are TRBV29-1 and TRBJ2-3, with a possible D match to TRBD1 (6 bases). From germline, CDR1 is SQVTM and CDR2 ANQGSEA. Trimming pared 5 bases from V and 2 bases from J, leaving 11 bases between. The CDR3 runs to 13 residues. The CDR3 loop is CSVIGTYTDTQYF. The DNA of the CDR3 is TGCAGCGTTATTGGGACATACACAGATACGCAGTATTTT.

CDR3 sequence: CASSLTLAGGGEQFF. The CDR3, as DNA: TGTGCCAGCAGCCTCACTCTAGCGGGAGGCGGTGAGCAGTTCTTC. This chain links TRBV7-9 with TRBJ2-1; TRBD2 aligns across 11 bases. The CDR3 totals 15 residues. Germline V gives CDR1 SEHNR, CDR2 FQNEAQ (reference sequence). V lost 5 bases and J lost 9; bases outside the gene matches: 9.

This chain connects TRBV7-2 to TRBJ2-1; 12 positions agree with TRBD2. The CDR3 runs to 16 residues. The junction had 8 bases not matched to a gene; V was cut back by 5 bases and J by 6 bases. Germline V gene data show CDR1 as SGHTA and CDR2 as FQGNSA. The CDR3 coding sequence is TGTGCCAGCAGCGCCAGACTAGCGGGAGATTTCAATGAGCAGTTCTTC. This codes for CASSARLAGDFNEQFF. Supplemented by reference TRBV7-2 and TRBJ2-1, the full variable domain reads GAGVSQSPSNKVTEKGKDVELRCDPISGHTALYWYRQSLGQGLEFLIYFQGNSAPDKSGLPSDRFSAERTGGSVSTLTIQRTQQEDSAVYLCASSARLAGDFNEQFFGPGTRLTVL.

V gene TRBV25-1 combines with J gene TRBJ1-2; D gene uncertain. CDR1 and CDR2 (germline): MGHDK, SYGVNS. The V end lost 5 bases, the J end lost 3 bases, and 13 bases lay between the germline ends. The CDR3 sequence is 14 residues long. The CDR3 DNA reads as TGTGCCAGCAGTCGAGCTGGGAGTGACTATGGCTACACCTTC. Translated, it gives CASSRAGSDYGYTF.

The CDR3 bases are TGCGCCAGCAGCTTGGCGGACAGCCAAGAGACCCAGTACTTC. It codes for CASSLADSQETQYF. The chain is built from TRBV5-1 and TRBJ2-5; D is possibly TRBD1 (6 bases). This CDR3 region has 14 residues. Germline-derived CDR1 and CDR2 are SGHRS and YFSETQ. V shed 0 bases and J shed 1 base, with 7 bases lying between them.

This chain joins TRBV5-1 and TRBJ2-1, with a weak D call TRBD1 (5 bases). The V and J ends lost 4 bases and 0 bases respectively, with 17 bases between them. Germline V CDR1 and CDR2: SGHRS, YFSETQ. This CDR3 comprises 17 residues. Here the CDR3 DNA reads TGCGCCAGCAGCCAACAGACAGATTCTAGCTCCTACAATGAGCAGTTCTTC. Its protein product is CASSQQTDSSSYNEQFF.

This chain links TRBV19 with TRBJ1-1, with D perhaps TRBD1 (5 bases). CDR3 length equals 13 residues. Per the germline V gene, CDR1 is LNHDA and CDR2 is SQIVND (reference sequence). The germline V and J ends were trimmed by 7 bases and 8 bases, with 17 bases remaining between them. The CDR3 is CASTPEWGREAFF. For the CDR3, the DNA is TGTGCCAGTACTCCCGAATGGGGCAGGGAAGCTTTCTTT.

The chain employs TRBV2 and TRBJ1-5; D possibly corresponds to TRBD1 (5 bases). CDR3 size: 13 residues. The germline V and J ends were trimmed by 8 bases and 7 bases, with 15 bases remaining between them. The V gene's germline CDR1 is SNHLY and CDR2 FYNNEI. CDR3 loop: CASRGGGYQPQHF. The CDR3 coding sequence is TGTGCCAGCCGGGGTGGGGGGTACCAGCCCCAGCATTTT. The full variable domain, in which reference TRBV2 and TRBJ1-5 provide the parts outside the CDR3, is EPEVTQTPSHQVTQMGQEVILRCVPISNHLYFYWYRQILGQKVEFLVSFYNNEISEKSEIFDDQFSVERPDGSNFTLKIRSTKLEDSAMYFCASRGGGYQPQHFGDGTRLSIL.

This clone was counted only a few times. This sequence joins TRBV7-2 and TRBJ1-2; TRBD1 aligns across 7 bases. CDR1 SGHTA and CDR2 FQGNSA come from the germline V gene. The CDR3 is 14 residues long. The V segment lost 5 bases and the J segment 2 bases; nucleotides outside the gene matches: 5. CDR3 DNA sequence: TGTGCCAGCAGCCTAGTGGGACAGAACTATGGCTACACCTTC. Translated, it gives CASSLVGQNYGYTF.

The chain joins TRBV7-2 to TRBJ1-6; D unresolved. Germline V CDR1 and CDR2: SGHTA, FQGNSA. Between the trimmed V and J ends, which lost 1 base and 6 bases, there was a span of 7 bases. The CDR3 sequence is 14 residues long. DNA of the CDR3: TGTGCCAGCAGCTTAGAGGGAGGTAATTCACCCCTCCACTTT. It translates to CASSLEGGNSPLHF. The full variable domain, in which reference TRBV7-2 and TRBJ1-6 provide the parts outside the CDR3, is GAGVSQSPSNKVTEKGKDVELRCDPISGHTALYWYRQSLGQGLEFLIYFQGNSAPDKSGLPSDRFSAERTGGSVSTLTIQRTQQEDSAVYLCASSLEGGNSPLHFGNGTRLTVT.

The CDR3 sequence is CASSGDRLGEETQYF. The CDR3 DNA follows: TGTGCCAGCAGTGGGGACAGGCTAGGTGAGGAGACCCAGTACTTC. The chain employs TRBV2 and TRBJ2-5; 8 nucleotides agree with TRBD1. The CDR3 runs 15 residues. V was pared by 4 bases and J by 5 bases, with 9 bases of the junction left unmatched. Germline V gene sequence: CDR1 SNHLY, CDR2 FYNNEI.

In this sample, this clone turned up a few times. CDR3 sequence reads: CASTWDRDRYTF. The CDR3 nucleotides read TGTGCCAGCACCTGGGACAGGGACCGCTACACCTTC. This rearrangement joins TRBV12-3 or TRBV12-4 to TRBJ1-2; 9 nucleotides match TRBD1. The V segment lost 7 bases and the J segment 9 bases; nucleotides outside the gene matches: 6. This CDR3 spans 12 amino acids.

The chain links TRBV10-1 to TRBJ1-1; D is unresolved. The CDR3 is 15 amino acids. The germline gives CDR1 WNHNN, CDR2 SYGVQD (reference sequence). Trimming took off 8 bases at V and 1 base at J, with 17 bases between the two ends. The CDR3 region has the DNA TGCGCCAGCTATTCAATGGCCCTAGGGAACACTGAAGCTTTCTTT. Protein sequence: CASYSMALGNTEAFF.

The chain is built from TRBV27 and TRBJ1-2; no firm D call. The germline gives CDR1 MNHEY, CDR2 SMNVEV (reference sequence). The CDR3 covers 14 residues. Trimming removed 2 bases from V and 0 bases from J, with 7 bases in between. CDR3 sequence: CASSLMPANYGYTF. The CDR3 DNA reads TGTGCCAGCAGTTTAATGCCGGCTAACTATGGCTACACCTTC.

The chain combines TRBV11-1 with TRBJ2-2; unclear D gene. CDR3 length: 13 amino acids. V gave up 4 bases and J gave up 6 bases, with 9 bases separating them. Germline loops: CDR1 SGHAT, CDR2 FQDESV (reference sequence). The CDR3: CASSSPNSGELFF. The CDR3 bases are TGTGCCAGCAGCTCCCCAAACTCCGGGGAGCTGTTTTTT.

J is TRBJ2-4 and V is TRBV9; D might be TRBD1 (6 bases). V was clipped by 4 bases and J by 8 bases, with 16 bases between them. CDR1 SGDLS and CDR2 YYNGEE come from the germline V gene. This CDR3 region has 14 residues. Written as DNA, the CDR3 is TGTGCCAGCAGCCCCGGAACAGGGTCGGACATTCAGTACTTC. It yields the protein CASSPGTGSDIQYF.

The J gene is TRBJ1-1, the V gene TRBV3-1 (or the pseudogene TRBV3-2); no definite D call. The CDR3 has 13 amino acids. With 0 bases removed from V and 5 bases from J, the gap between germline ends came to 7 bases. Germline V gene data show CDR1 as LGHDT and CDR2 as YNNKEL (reference sequence). The DNA of the CDR3 is TGTGCCAGCAGCCAAGATTCGGGTACTGAAGCTTTCTTT. Its translation: CASSQDSGTEAFF.